This T cell receptor beta chain was captured by sequencing in a study of vaccination and CD4 T cells after COVID-19. Background on the study: Stimulation used overlapping spike peptides from SARS-CoV-2, HCoV-NL63, HCoV-OC43 and HCoV-229E.

Points from the study as a whole: Median SARS-CoV-2-reactive clonotype numbers rose nonsignificantly, 21 to 38.

The CDR3 runs 11 residues. Germline CDR1 GTSNPN, CDR2 SVGIG (reference sequence). V dropped 5 bases and J dropped 4 bases, with 8 bases sitting between them. On this clonotype: What it recognizes is unknown.

Regarding treatment: roughly 10-day PBMC culture with coronavirus spike peptide pools or control peptides (ViraFEST assay). Researchers grew the cells for under eleven days and then pulled out CD4+ T cells by negative selection. Cultured CD4+ T cell DNA underwent sequencing with the Oncomine TCR Beta short-read assay. Each CDR3 protein gets one entry after TCRdb re-called the PCR reads with MiXCR. The sample shows under 20,000 distinct CDR3 sequences, approximately 50% of them seen only once. V is TRBV30 and J is TRBJ1-2, with D perhaps matching TRBD1 (5 bases). The origin of this receptor is a human donor who had recovered from COVID-19. The sequencing input was CD4+ T cells from blood, cultured in vitro. The CDR3 here is CAWAGFYGYTF. CDR3 DNA sequence: TGTGCCTGGGCAGGGTTCTATGGCTACACCTTC.